The sample holds a few counts of the clone carrying this TCR beta chain. The antigen is unknown. Cells are PBMCs isolated from 10 ml of fresh blood. This entry comes from a study of T cells in Graves' hyperthyroidism and ophthalmopathy. Findings of the study overall: Patients with ophthalmopathy were separated from those with stable hyperthyroidism by a 13 V-J model.

The investigators amplified TCR beta CDR3 regions from RNA transcripts. During a first-round RT-PCR of the TCR CDR3, the HTBI primer set was used. One entry per CDR3 protein results from TCRdb running MiXCR on the multiplex PCR reads. The data hold 450,000 to 650,000 distinct CDR3 sequences, with more than 15% observed a single time. CDR3 size: 16 residues. V lost 0 bases and J lost 0, with 9 bases in between. CDR1 MNHEY and CDR2 SVGAGI come from the germline V gene. The sample comprised blood. The TCR originated in a woman under 30 with Graves' ophthalmopathy. The rearrangement links TRBV6-5 to TRBJ2-1; D unclear. This CDR3 reads CASSYSGSSSYNEQFF. For the CDR3, the DNA is TGTGCCAGCAGTTACTCGGGGTCTAGCTCCTACAATGAGCAGTTCTTC.